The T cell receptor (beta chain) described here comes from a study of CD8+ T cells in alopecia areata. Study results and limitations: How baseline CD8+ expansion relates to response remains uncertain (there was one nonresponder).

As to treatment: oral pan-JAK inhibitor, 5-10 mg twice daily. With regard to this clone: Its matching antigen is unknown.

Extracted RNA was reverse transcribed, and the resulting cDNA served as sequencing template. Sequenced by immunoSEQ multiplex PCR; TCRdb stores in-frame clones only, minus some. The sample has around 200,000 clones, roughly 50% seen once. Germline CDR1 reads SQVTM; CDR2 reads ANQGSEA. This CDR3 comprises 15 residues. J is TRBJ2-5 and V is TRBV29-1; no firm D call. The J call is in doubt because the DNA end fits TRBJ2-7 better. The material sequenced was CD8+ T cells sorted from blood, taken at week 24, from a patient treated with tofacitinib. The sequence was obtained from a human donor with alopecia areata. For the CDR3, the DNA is TGCAGCGTTGAAACAGCTAACAGTCACGACTACGAGCAGTACTTC. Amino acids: CSVETANSHDYEQYF.